This T cell receptor beta chain was sequenced for a study of T cells after yellow fever vaccination. Whole-study findings and limits: Post-booster reappearance was seen for most primary-vaccination clones (just over 95% CD4, about 88% CD8). Within FACS-sorted repertoires, abundant clonotypes contaminating from the bulk population could be present.

Trimming left V 4 bases short and J 5 bases short, with 14 bases between. Germline V gene sequence: CDR1 LGHDT, CDR2 YNNKEL (reference sequence). The CDR3 runs 14 residues. Notes on this clonotype: No antigen is known for it.

UMIs and a universal primer site were added when TCR cDNA was made by 5'RACE template switching. Using its own MiXCR run on the 5' RACE reads, TCRdb lists one record per CDR3 protein. The table records approximately 600,000 distinct CDR3 sequences, over 9% of them present only once. The specimen comprised PBMCs, sampled on the day of the yellow fever booster vaccination. The receptor comes from a man in his thirties or forties who received the YFV17D yellow fever vaccine. The chain combines TRBV3-1 with TRBJ1-1; D is unclear. CDR3: CASSPDDGGTEAFF. As DNA, the CDR3 is TGTGCCAGCAGCCCAGACGACGGCGGTACTGAAGCTTTCTTT.